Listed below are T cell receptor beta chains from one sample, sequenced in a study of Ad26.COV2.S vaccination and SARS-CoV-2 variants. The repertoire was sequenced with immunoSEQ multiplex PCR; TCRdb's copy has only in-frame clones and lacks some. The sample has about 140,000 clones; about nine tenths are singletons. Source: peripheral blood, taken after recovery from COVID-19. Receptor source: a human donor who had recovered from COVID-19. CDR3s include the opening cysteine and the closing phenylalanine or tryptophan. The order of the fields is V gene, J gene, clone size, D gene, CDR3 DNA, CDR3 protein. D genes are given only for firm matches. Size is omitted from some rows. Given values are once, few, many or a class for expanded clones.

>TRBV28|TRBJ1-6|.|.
TGTGCCAGCAGGCGGACCCGGGTACGGCTCCTTAATTCACCCCTCCACTTT
CASRRTRVRLLNSPLHF
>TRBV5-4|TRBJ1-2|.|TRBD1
TGTGCCAGCAGCTTGGCTTTGGCAGGGGGCAAGGGCTACACCTTC
CASSLALAGGKGYTF
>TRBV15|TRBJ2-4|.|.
TGTGCCACCAGCAGAGAGACGGGGAGGTACATTCAGTACTTC
CATSRETGRYIQYF
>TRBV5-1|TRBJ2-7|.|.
TGCGCCAGCAGCTTGGCGGCCCCCTGGCAGGGCAGGTCCTACGAGCAGTACTTC
CASSLAAPWQGRSYEQYF
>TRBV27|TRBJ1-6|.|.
TGTGCCAGCAGTTTAGCCCGGGAGTTGTGGAATTCACCCCTCCACTTT
CASSLARELWNSPLHF
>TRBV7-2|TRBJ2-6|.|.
TGTGCCAGCAGCCCGAGACTTCCACAATTCAGCTCTGGGGCCAACGTCCTGACTTTC
CASSPRLPQFSSGANVLTF
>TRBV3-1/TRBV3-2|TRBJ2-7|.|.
TGTGCCAGCAGCCAAGGGTTTGACAGCTACGAGCAGTACTTC
CASSQGFDSYEQYF
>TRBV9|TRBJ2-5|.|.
TGTGCCAGCAGCGTAAGGATCGGGGGCCTCGATGTAGAGACCCAGTACTTC
CASSVRIGGLDVETQYF
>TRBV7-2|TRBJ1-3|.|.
TGTGCCAGCAGCTCCCTGGGGAGGGGAAAAAACACCATATATTTT
CASSSLGRGKNTIYF
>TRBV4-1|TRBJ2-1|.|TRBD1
TGCGCCAGCAGCTCAGAGGACAGGGATGAGCAGTTCTTC
CASSSEDRDEQFF
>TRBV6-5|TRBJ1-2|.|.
TGTGCCAGCAGGATACGCGATTACTATGGCTACACCTTC
CASRIRDYYGYTF
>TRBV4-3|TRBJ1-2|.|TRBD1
TGCGCCAGCAGCCAAGGGCGACAGGGGTTTCGTCTGGGCTATGGCTACACCTTC
CASSQGRQGFRLGYGYTF
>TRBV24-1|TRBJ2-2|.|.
TGTGCCACCAGTGATCCGGGTAAAGGGGGCACCGGGGAGCTGTTTTTT
CATSDPGKGGTGELFF
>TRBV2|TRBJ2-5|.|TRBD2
TGTGCCAGCAGTGACCTGACTAGCGGGGGGATGGAGACCCAGTACTTC
CASSDLTSGGMETQYF
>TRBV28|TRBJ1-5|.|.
TGTGCCAGCAGTTTAAGGGGCTTGGGGGTGGGGCCCCAGCATTTT
CASSLRGLGVGPQHF
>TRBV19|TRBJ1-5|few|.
TGTGCCAGTAGCCCCTTTAATCAGCCCCAGCATTTT
CASSPFNQPQHF
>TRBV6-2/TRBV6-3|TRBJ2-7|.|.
TGTGCCAGCAGTTACGTACAGGGTGTATTTGACGGCTACGAGCAGTACTTC
CASSYVQGVFDGYEQYF
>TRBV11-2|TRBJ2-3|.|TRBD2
TGTGCCAGCAGCTTATCCGCGGGGGAGGTAGATACGCAGTATTTT
CASSLSAGEVDTQYF
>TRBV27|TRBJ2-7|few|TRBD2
TGTGCCAGCGGGAGGAGACTAGCGGGGCCCACCTCCTACGAGCAGTACTTC
CASGRRLAGPTSYEQYF
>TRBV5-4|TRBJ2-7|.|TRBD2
TGTGCCAGCAGCCGGGTAGCGGGGGACTACGAGCAGTACTTC
CASSRVAGDYEQYF
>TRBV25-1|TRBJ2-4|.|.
TGTGCCAGCAGTGAAGGCGGCCAGAAAAACATTCAGTACTTC
CASSEGGQKNIQYF
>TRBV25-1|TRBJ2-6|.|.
TGTGCCAGCAGTGAAAGTAAGACTACAGGGATGACTTTC
CASSESKTTGMTF
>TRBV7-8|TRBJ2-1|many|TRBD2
TGTGCCAGCAGCCCCATAACTAGCGGGGGGGCCGCTGAGCAGTTCTTC
CASSPITSGGAAEQFF
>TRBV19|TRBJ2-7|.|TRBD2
TGTGCCAGTAGCCAGACTAGCGACTCCTACGAGCAGTACTTC
CASSQTSDSYEQYF
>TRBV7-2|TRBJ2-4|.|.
TGTGCCAGCAGCCAGCTTTGGGGGGAGGGGGTCGGCAAAAACATTCAGTACTTC
CASSQLWGEGVGKNIQYF
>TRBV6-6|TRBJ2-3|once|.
TGTGCCAGCGGGTCCTTCACAGATACGCAGTATTTT
CASGSFTDTQYF
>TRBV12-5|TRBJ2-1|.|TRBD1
TGTGCTAGTGGTTCAGACAGGGACAATGAGCAGTTCTTC
CASGSDRDNEQFF
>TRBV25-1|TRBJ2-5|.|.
TGTGCCAGCAGTGAATTGGGAGAGACCCAGTACTTC
CASSELGETQYF
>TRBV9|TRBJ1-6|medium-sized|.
TGTGCCAGCAGCTCCCAGGAAGGGGCGACCTCACCCCTCCACTTT
CASSSQEGATSPLHF
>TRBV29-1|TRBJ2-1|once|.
TGCAGCTTCCGACAGAACACTTACAATGAGCAGTTCTTC
CSFRQNTYNEQFF
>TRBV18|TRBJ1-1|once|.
TGTGCCAGCTCACCCGGGACTCAAGGTGACACTGAAGCTTTCTTT
CASSPGTQGDTEAFF
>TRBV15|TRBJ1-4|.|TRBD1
TGTGCCACCAGCAGTGCTCCGGGACAGGGTAGTGAAAAACTGTTTTTT
CATSSAPGQGSEKLFF
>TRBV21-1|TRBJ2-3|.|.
TGTGCCAGCAGCTCAGTGCCCGGGACAGAAGGCACAGATACGCAGTATTTT
CASSSVPGTEGTDTQYF
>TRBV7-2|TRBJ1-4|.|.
TGTGCCAGCAGCCCAACAGGGTCGGAACTGTTTTTT
CASSPTGSELFF
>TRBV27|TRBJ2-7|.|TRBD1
TGTGCCAGCAGTCACAGGGGGGAGTTCTACGAGCAGTACTTC
CASSHRGEFYEQYF
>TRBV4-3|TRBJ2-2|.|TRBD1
TGCGCCAGCAGCCACCCTCTTAGGACAGGGGGCGAAGGTGGCACCGGGGAGCTGTTTTTT
CASSHPLRTGGEGGTGELFF
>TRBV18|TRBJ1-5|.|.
TGTGCCAGCTCACCACCGCATCAGCCCCAGCATTTT
CASSPPHQPQHF
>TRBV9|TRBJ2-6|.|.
TGTGCCAGCAGCGTAGTTCAGGGGAAGTTCTCTGGGGCCAACGTCCTGACTTTC
CASSVVQGKFSGANVLTF
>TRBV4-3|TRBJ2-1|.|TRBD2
TGCGCCAGCAGCCATAGTACGGGACTAGTCAATGAGCAGTTCTTC
CASSHSTGLVNEQFF
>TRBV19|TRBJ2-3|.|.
TGTGCCAGTAGTATCGGACCTTCCCCCGATACGCAGTATTTT
CASSIGPSPDTQYF
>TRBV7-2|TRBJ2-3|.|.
TGTGCCAGCAGCCCGGGACATTCCACAGATACGCAGTATTTT
CASSPGHSTDTQYF
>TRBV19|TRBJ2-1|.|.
TGTGCCAGTAGTATAAGAGAGACCTACAATGAGCAGTTCTTC
CASSIRETYNEQFF
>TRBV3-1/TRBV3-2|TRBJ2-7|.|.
TGTGCCAGCAGCCAAGAGAACTCCTACGAGCAGTACTTC
CASSQENSYEQYF
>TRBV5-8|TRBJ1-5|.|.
TGTGCCAGCAGCTTGGCGGCTCCCCTGGGCAATCAGCCCCAGCATTTT
CASSLAAPLGNQPQHF
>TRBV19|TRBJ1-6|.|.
TGTGCCAGTACGGGAAGCTCCTATAATTCACCCCTCCACTTT
CASTGSSYNSPLHF
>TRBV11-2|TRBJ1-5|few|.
TGTGCCAGCAGCTTGGGATCCACAAAGGGGCCCCAGCATTTT
CASSLGSTKGPQHF
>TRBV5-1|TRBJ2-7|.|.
TGCGCCAGCAGCCTAGGTTACGAGCAGTACTTC
CASSLGYEQYF
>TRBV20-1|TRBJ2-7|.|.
TGCAGTGCTTCTTCCTACGAGCAGTACTTC
CSASSYEQYF
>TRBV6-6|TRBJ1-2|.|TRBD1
TGTGCCAGCAGTTACGGGACAGGTCTGGATGGCTACACCTTC
CASSYGTGLDGYTF
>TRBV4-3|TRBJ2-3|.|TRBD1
TGCGCCAGCAGCCGGGACAGGGAGGCAGATACGCAGTATTTT
CASSRDREADTQYF
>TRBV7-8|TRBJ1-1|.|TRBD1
TGTGCCAGCAGCTTCGACAGGGGTGCTGAAGCTTTCTTT
CASSFDRGAEAFF